The present T cell receptor beta chain was sequenced within a study of T cells after posttransplantation cyclophosphamide. The CDR3 contains 16 residues. From germline, CDR1 is ENHRY and CDR2 SYGVKD. Trimming removed 2 bases from V and 8 bases from J; junction bases left unmatched: 7. In the case of this clone: Its specificity is unknown.

Profiling relied on immunoSEQ multiplex PCR, and the TCRdb table lists in-frame clones only, not all of them. The sample carries 45,000 or so clones, around 94% recorded once. Study-wide findings and caveats: Donor CD8+ memory clones often dominated recipient blood repertoires at later times. After PTCy, TRB diversity resembled that of CNI/methotrexate controls. Tissue-infiltrating T cells from skin or gut overlapped little with blood T cells.

On the day of bone marrow donation, the related graft donor provided peripheral blood. The V call is TRBV10-3, the J call TRBJ2-1, with TRBD2 matching 12 bases. The TCR was taken from a woman between 45 and 60 years old in good health and a related stem cell transplant donor. The specimen was PBMCs. CDR3 in DNA: TGTGCCATCAGTGAGCTGGCGGCTAGCGGGGGGGATGAGCAGTTCTTC. Its translation is CAISELAASGGDEQFF.